The clone carrying this TCR beta chain was detected a few times. Living in about 25 US areas, the participants were between roughly 18 and 89 years of age. Donors were grouped by their self-reported clinical history. How the authors handled the data: It was from reference gene primer amplification that nucleated cell counts were estimated. Sequenced by immunoSEQ multiplex PCR; TCRdb stores in-frame clones only, minus some. V and J calls and clone size are given by that table; D and trimming were obtained from the DNA. There are 180,000 or so clones in the sample; over 70% occur only once, and around 10% lies in the top ten. The CDR3 consists of 18 residues. V shed 0 bases, J shed 9 bases, and the junction held 17 bases outside the gene matches. Germline CDR1 WNHNN, CDR2 SYGVQD (reference sequence). This specimen comes from a study of blood T cell repertoires in COVID-19. Study background: In each case, the material was cDNA or gDNA derived from T cells, B-cell-depleted T cells, or PBMCs.

The genes are TRBV10-1 and TRBJ1-5; 7 bases are shared with TRBD1. Sequenced sample: PBMCs or T cells enriched from blood (not recorded which). This sequence originates from a man aged 45-65 years who had recovered from COVID-19. CDR3 loop: CASSESTSTTGAEWPQHF. CDR3 nucleotides: TGCGCCAGCAGTGAGTCGACGAGTACCACAGGGGCCGAATGGCCCCAGCATTTT.